This entry concerns a single T cell receptor (beta chain). Antigen: not known. This entry belongs to a study of T cell repertoires in cytomegalovirus infection. Looking at the study overall: An indication of both CMV infection and matching HLA type came from public TCR beta signatures.

TCRdb reprocessed the reads via MiXCR and lists one record per CDR3 protein. The table shows more than 200,000 distinct CDR3 sequences, with roughly 9% occurring only once. Whole-study findings and limits: Using cumulative public TCR beta family frequency, the authors identified those who carried CMV together with the relevant HLA.

Trimming stripped 5 bases from V and 15 bases from J, with 20 bases between. The CDR3 runs 13 residues. The V gene's germline CDR1 is SGHVS and CDR2 FNYEAQ. Sequenced: PBMCs. The receptor was derived from a human donor in good health (CMV status not recorded). Some clones in this sample may be carry-over from other donors' samples. The V call is TRBV7-6, the J call TRBJ2-4; D is possibly TRBD1 or TRBD2 (5 bases each). CDR3 amino acids: CASSPLGQARGYF. The CDR3 DNA reads TGTGCCAGCAGCCCCCTGGGGCAGGCCCGGGGGTACTTC.